This TCR beta chain appears in the sequencing data of a study of T-cell reconstitution after alpha-beta-depleted transplantation in children. Study-level points and caveats: The main origin of T-cell counts and diversity one year after transplant was newly produced T cells. Expanded clones from the graft, numbering several hundred, reportedly supplied alpha-beta T cells about two months after transplant. Several patients had high TCRbeta diversity at day 60; it came from surviving recipient T cells and thymic progenitors.

The authors prepared the TCRbeta library with unique molecular identifiers. Each CDR3 protein gets one entry after TCRdb re-called the PCR reads with MiXCR. Of more than 15,000 distinct CDR3 sequences in the sample, roughly 5.6% were seen once. This clonotype has ten or more counts. Its antigen remains unknown. This CDR3 is built from 14 residues. Trimming took off 1 base at V and 1 base at J, with 4 bases between the two ends. Germline CDR1 reads WNHNN; CDR2 reads SYGVQD (reference sequence). This TCR was recovered from a boy aged 5-17 years with acute lymphoblastic leukemia, due to receive a stem cell transplant. The starting material was PBMCs, obtained before TCRalphabeta/CD19-depleted stem cell transplant. The chain couples TRBV10-1 to TRBJ2-2; D call uncertain. CDR3 protein: CASSEWVNTGELFF. CDR3 coding DNA: TGCGCCAGCAGTGAGTGGGTGAACACCGGGGAGCTGTTTTTT.